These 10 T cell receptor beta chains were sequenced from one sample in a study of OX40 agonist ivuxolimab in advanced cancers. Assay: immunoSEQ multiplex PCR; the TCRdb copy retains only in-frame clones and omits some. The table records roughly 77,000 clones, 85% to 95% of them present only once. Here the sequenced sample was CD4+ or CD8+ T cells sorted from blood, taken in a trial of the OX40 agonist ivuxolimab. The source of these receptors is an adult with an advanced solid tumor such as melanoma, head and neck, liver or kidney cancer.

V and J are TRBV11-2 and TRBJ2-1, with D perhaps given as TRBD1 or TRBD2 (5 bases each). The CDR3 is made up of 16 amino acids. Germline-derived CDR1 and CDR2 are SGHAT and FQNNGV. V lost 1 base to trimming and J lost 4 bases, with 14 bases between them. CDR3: CASSLAGPTDYNEQFF. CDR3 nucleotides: TGTGCCAGCAGCTTAGCGGGGCCCACCGATTACAATGAGCAGTTCTTC. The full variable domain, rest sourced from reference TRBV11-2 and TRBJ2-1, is EAGVAQSPRYKIIEKRQSVAFWCNPISGHATLYWYQQILGQGPKLLIQFQNNGVVDDSQLPKDRFSAERLKGVDSTLKIQPAKLEDSAVYLCASSLAGPTDYNEQFFGPGTRLTVL.

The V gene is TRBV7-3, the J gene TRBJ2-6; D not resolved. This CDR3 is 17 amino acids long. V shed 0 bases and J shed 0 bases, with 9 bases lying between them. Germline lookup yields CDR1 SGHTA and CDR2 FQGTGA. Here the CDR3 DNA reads TGTGCCAGCAGCTTAACATCCAGGAGCTCTGGGGCCAACGTCCTGACTTTC. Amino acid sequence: CASSLTSRSSGANVLTF.

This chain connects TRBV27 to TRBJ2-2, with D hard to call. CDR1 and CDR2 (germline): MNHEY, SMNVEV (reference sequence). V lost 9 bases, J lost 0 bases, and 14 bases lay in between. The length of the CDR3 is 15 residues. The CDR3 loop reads CASSFLPANTGELFF. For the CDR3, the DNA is TGTGCCAGTAGCTTTTTGCCGGCGAACACCGGGGAGCTGTTTTTT.

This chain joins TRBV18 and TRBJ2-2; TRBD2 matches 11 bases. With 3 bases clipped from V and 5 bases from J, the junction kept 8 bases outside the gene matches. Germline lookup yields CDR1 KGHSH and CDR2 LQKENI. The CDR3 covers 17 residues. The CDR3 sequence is CASSPRGLADFTGELFF. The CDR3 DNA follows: TGTGCCAGCTCACCTAGGGGACTAGCGGACTTTACCGGGGAGCTGTTTTTT.

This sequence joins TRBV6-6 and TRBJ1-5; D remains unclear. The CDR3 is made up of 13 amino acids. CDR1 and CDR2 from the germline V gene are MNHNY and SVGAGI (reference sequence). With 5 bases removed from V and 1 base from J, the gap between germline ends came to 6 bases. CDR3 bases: TGTGCCAGCAGTCGAAACAGCAATCAGCCCCAGCATTTT. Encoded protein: CASSRNSNQPQHF.

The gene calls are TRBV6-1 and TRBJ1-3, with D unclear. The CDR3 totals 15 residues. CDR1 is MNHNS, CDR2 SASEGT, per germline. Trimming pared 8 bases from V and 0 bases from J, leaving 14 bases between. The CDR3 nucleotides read TGTGCCAGCGTCCAGGCGGCATTCTCTGGAAACACCATATATTTT. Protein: CASVQAAFSGNTIYF.

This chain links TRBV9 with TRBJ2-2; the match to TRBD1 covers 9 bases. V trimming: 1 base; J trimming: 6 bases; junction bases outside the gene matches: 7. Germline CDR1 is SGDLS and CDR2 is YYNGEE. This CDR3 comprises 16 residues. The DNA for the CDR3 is TGTGCCAGCAGCGTAAACCGGGACAGGGAGGCCGGGGAGCTGTTTTTT. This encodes CASSVNRDREAGELFF.

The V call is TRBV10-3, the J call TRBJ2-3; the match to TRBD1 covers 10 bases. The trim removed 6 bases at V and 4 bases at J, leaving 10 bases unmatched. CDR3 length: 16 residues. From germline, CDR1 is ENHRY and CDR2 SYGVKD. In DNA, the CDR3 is TGTGCCATCAGGCTGACGACAGGGGGCGAGGCAGATACGCAGTATTTT. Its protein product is CAIRLTTGGEADTQYF.

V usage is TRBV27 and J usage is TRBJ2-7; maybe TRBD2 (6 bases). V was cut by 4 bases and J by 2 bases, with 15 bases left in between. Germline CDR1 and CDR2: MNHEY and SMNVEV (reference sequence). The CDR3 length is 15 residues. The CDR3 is CASSSSGPGAYEQYF. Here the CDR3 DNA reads TGTGCCAGCAGTTCCTCCGGGCCGGGGGCCTACGAGCAGTACTTC.

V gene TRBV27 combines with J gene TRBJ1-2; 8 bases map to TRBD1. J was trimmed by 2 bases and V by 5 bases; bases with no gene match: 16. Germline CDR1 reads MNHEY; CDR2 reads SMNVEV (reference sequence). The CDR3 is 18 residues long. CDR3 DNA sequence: TGTGCCAGCAGTCCCGCCCATGGACAGGGTAAAACAAACTATGGCTACACCTTC. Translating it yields CASSPAHGQGKTNYGYTF.